One and the same sample provided the 18 T cell receptor beta chains below, sequenced in a study of shared clonotypes between healthy human individuals. TCRdb's copy holds only in-frame clones and misses some; the assay was immunoSEQ multiplex PCR. The data show millions of clones, 85% to 95% seen once. Sequencing input: naive CD4+ T cells sorted from blood. As for subset: CD45RA+ positively selected. The receptors shown here come from a man aged 18-30 years in good health.

The rearrangement links TRBV4-3 to TRBJ1-2; D unresolved. V was clipped by 0 bases and J by 4 bases, with 18 bases between them. CDR3 length: 17 residues. Germline V CDR1 and CDR2: LGHNA, YSLEER. The CDR3 coding sequence is TGCGCCAGCAGCCAAGATCTTGTCGGGGAAGGGTTCTATGGCTACACCTTC. Translation gives CASSQDLVGEGFYGYTF.

V is TRBV6-1 and J is TRBJ2-2; D not resolved. CDR3 length equals 14 residues. V was trimmed by 6 bases and J by 2 bases, leaving 10 bases between them. Germline lookup yields CDR1 MNHNS and CDR2 SASEGT. DNA of the CDR3: TGTGCCAGCAGCGAATTGAGTAACACCGGGGAGCTGTTTTTT. This gives the protein CASSELSNTGELFF.

This clone was detected once. The CDR3 DNA reads TGTGCCAGCTCAAGCACCTCTGGGGCCAACGTCCTGACTTTC. Encoded protein: CASSSTSGANVLTF. The V gene is TRBV6-5, the J gene TRBJ2-6; unclear D gene. This CDR3 is 14 amino acids long. V was shortened by 8 bases and J by 0 bases, with 8 bases between the two germline ends. In germline, CDR1 is MNHEY, CDR2 SVGAGI.

The chain carries TRBV6-5 and TRBJ2-7; D uncertain. Trimming removed 7 bases from V and 5 bases from J, with 18 bases in between. There are 14 residues in the CDR3. Germline values: CDR1 MNHEY, CDR2 SVGAGI. The DNA of the CDR3 is TGTGCCAGCAATCCTCCGGGTCACCCCAACGAGCAGTACTTC. The encoded protein is CASNPPGHPNEQYF.

This sequence joins TRBV7-3 and TRBJ1-2, with D hard to call. CDR3 length: 14 amino acids. Per the germline V gene, CDR1 is SGHTA and CDR2 is FQGTGA. V was pared by 4 bases and J by 0 bases, with 9 bases between. CDR3 in amino acids: CASSSGPSNYGYTF. The CDR3, as DNA: TGTGCCAGCAGCTCAGGACCTTCTAACTATGGCTACACCTTC.

This chain connects TRBV18 to TRBJ2-5; D is unresolved. V lost 3 bases and J 4 bases, leaving 6 bases between the germline ends. Germline CDR1 reads KGHSH; CDR2 reads LQKENI. This CDR3 region has 12 residues. The CDR3 region is CASSPNVETQYF. The CDR3, as DNA: TGTGCCAGCTCACCGAATGTAGAGACCCAGTACTTC.

This clone has only a few counts. The V call is TRBV18, the J call TRBJ1-1, with D uncertain. V dropped 3 bases and J dropped 2 bases, with 16 bases sitting between them. This CDR3 region has 16 residues. Germline values: CDR1 KGHSH, CDR2 LQKENI. The CDR3 DNA reads as TGTGCCAGCTCACCTAGGTCAAGGGATGCTAACACTGAAGCTTTCTTT. Amino acid sequence: CASSPRSRDANTEAFF.

The chain has TRBV7-9 and TRBJ2-3, with a tentative D call TRBD1 (5 bases). The germline V gene has CDR1 SEHNR and CDR2 FQNEAQ (reference sequence). The CDR3 is made up of 17 amino acids. V gave up 5 bases and J gave up 1 base, with 19 bases separating them. CDR3 protein: CASSLGLRQEGTDTQYF. The CDR3 DNA reads TGTGCCAGCAGCCTGGGGCTGCGCCAAGAAGGCACAGATACGCAGTATTTT.

The chain is built from TRBV25-1 and TRBJ2-7, with TRBD1 identical over 8 bases. Per the germline V gene, CDR1 is MGHDK and CDR2 is SYGVNS. The CDR3 spans 16 residues. V lost 2 bases to trimming and J lost 5 bases; unmatched junction nucleotides: 11. CDR3 coding DNA: TGTGCCAGCAGTGAAGCAGGGGGCCGGCTAGGAGACGAGCAGTACTTC. The encoded protein is CASSEAGGRLGDEQYF.

This clone was recorded only once. The chain combines TRBV4-1 with TRBJ2-1; 7 bases fit TRBD1. J gave up 7 bases and V 6 bases, and 27 bases lay outside the gene matches. The CDR3 is 20 residues long. Germline values: CDR1 MGHRA, CDR2 YSYEKL. The CDR3 sequence is CASRGRPGQQGIEVFNEQFF. CDR3 in DNA: TGCGCCAGCAGGGGCCGCCCGGGACAGCAAGGAATCGAGGTCTTTAATGAGCAGTTCTTC.

The rearrangement joins TRBV30 to TRBJ2-4; possibly TRBD2 for D (5 bases). There are 13 residues in the CDR3. Germline values: CDR1 GTSNPN, CDR2 SVGIG (reference sequence). The V and J ends lost 3 bases and 2 bases respectively, with 8 bases between them. This CDR3 is CAWSAGTKNIQYF. The CDR3 DNA is TGTGCCTGGAGCGCCGGGACCAAAAACATTCAGTACTTC.

A note on this clone: The same CDR3 can be traced to other DNA sequences in this sample. The genes are TRBV5-4 and TRBJ2-3; 14 nucleotides align to TRBD2. Germline V gene lookup returns CDR1 SGHNT and CDR2 YYREEE (reference sequence). There are 16 residues in the CDR3. J lost 0 bases, V lost 4 bases, and 1 base had no gene match. CDR3 residues: CASSRLAGGSTDTQYF. As DNA, the CDR3 is TGTGCCAGCAGCAGACTAGCGGGGGGGAGCACAGATACGCAGTATTTT.

The chain uses TRBV28 and TRBJ1-3; D remains ambiguous. The germline V gene has CDR1 MDHEN and CDR2 SYDVKM. Trimming stripped 1 base from V and 0 bases from J, with 13 bases between. The CDR3 is 17 amino acids. The CDR3 protein is CASSLFYPQASGNTIYF. The CDR3 nucleotides read TGTGCCAGCAGTTTATTTTATCCCCAGGCCTCTGGAAACACCATATATTTT.

This sequence joins TRBV27 and TRBJ1-6, with 8 positions matching TRBD1. The CDR3 consists of 16 residues. V trimming: 5 bases; J trimming: 2 bases; junction bases outside the gene matches: 5. Per the germline V gene, CDR1 is MNHEY and CDR2 is SMNVEV (reference sequence). CDR3 sequence (DNA): TGTGCCAGCAGTCCCCGGACAGGGCCCTATAATTCACCCCTCCACTTT. It yields the protein CASSPRTGPYNSPLHF.

The chain links TRBV18 to TRBJ2-7; 9 bases match TRBD1. V shed 6 bases, J shed 6 bases, and the junction held 9 bases outside the gene matches. Germline CDR1 is KGHSH and CDR2 is LQKENI. The CDR3 has 14 residues. The DNA for the CDR3 is TGTGCCAGCTCGTCGGGACAGGGCTACGGCGAGCAGTACTTC. Its protein is CASSSGQGYGEQYF.

V usage is TRBV28 and J usage is TRBJ1-1, with D possibly being TRBD1 (5 bases). Germline lookup yields CDR1 MDHEN and CDR2 SYDVKM. V was trimmed by 7 bases and J by 8 bases, leaving 14 bases between them. The CDR3 extends over 12 amino acids. The CDR3 spells CASMLQGTEAFF. The CDR3 nucleotides read TGTGCCAGCATGCTTCAGGGTACCGAAGCTTTCTTT.

In nucleotides, the CDR3 is TGTGCCAGCAGTTTGTTAGGGGCCGGGGAGCTGTTTTTT. Protein product: CASSLLGAGELFF. The chain is built from TRBV27 and TRBJ2-2; D possibly corresponds to TRBD1 (5 bases). The CDR3 extends over 13 amino acids. V dropped 3 bases and J dropped 6 bases, with 8 bases sitting between them. Germline V CDR1 and CDR2: MNHEY, SMNVEV (reference sequence).

For this clone: This same CDR3 is encoded by further DNA sequences in the sample. This sequence joins TRBV5-1 and TRBJ1-1; 9 bases fit TRBD1. Germline loops: CDR1 SGHRS, CDR2 YFSETQ. This CDR3 region has 15 residues. The V and J ends lost 2 bases and 0 bases, in that order; junction bases with no gene match: 2. The CDR3 coding sequence is TGCGCCAGCAGCTTTGGGGACAGGGTGAACACTGAAGCTTTCTTT. Protein sequence: CASSFGDRVNTEAFF.